This T cell receptor beta chain was obtained from a study of radiation and T cells in renal cell carcinoma. With respect to this clone: Its specificity is not known.

Study-level results: Pretreatment tumor biopsies were lacking, so baseline clonotypes are unknown.

Time point described: baseline pretreatment blood. The treatment is: 15 Gy SBRT to primary tumor, nephrectomy 4 weeks later. TCRdb keeps only in-frame clones here, not all; method: immunoSEQ multiplex PCR. Of 45,000 or so clones listed, roughly four fifths were seen once; the top ten hold about 31%. V was pared by 3 bases and J by 5 bases, with 6 bases of the junction left unmatched. Germline V gene sequence: CDR1 SGHTA, CDR2 FQGNSA. This CDR3 is built from 15 residues. The input for sequencing was blood, taken from a patient whose treatment included radiotherapy and nephrectomy. The receptor comes from a woman in her 70s with renal cell carcinoma. The V call is TRBV7-2, the J call TRBJ2-3; 9 bases line up with TRBD1. DNA for the CDR3: TGTGCCAGCAGCTTGACAGGGGGGATGGGAGATACGCAGTATTTT. It encodes CASSLTGGMGDTQYF.